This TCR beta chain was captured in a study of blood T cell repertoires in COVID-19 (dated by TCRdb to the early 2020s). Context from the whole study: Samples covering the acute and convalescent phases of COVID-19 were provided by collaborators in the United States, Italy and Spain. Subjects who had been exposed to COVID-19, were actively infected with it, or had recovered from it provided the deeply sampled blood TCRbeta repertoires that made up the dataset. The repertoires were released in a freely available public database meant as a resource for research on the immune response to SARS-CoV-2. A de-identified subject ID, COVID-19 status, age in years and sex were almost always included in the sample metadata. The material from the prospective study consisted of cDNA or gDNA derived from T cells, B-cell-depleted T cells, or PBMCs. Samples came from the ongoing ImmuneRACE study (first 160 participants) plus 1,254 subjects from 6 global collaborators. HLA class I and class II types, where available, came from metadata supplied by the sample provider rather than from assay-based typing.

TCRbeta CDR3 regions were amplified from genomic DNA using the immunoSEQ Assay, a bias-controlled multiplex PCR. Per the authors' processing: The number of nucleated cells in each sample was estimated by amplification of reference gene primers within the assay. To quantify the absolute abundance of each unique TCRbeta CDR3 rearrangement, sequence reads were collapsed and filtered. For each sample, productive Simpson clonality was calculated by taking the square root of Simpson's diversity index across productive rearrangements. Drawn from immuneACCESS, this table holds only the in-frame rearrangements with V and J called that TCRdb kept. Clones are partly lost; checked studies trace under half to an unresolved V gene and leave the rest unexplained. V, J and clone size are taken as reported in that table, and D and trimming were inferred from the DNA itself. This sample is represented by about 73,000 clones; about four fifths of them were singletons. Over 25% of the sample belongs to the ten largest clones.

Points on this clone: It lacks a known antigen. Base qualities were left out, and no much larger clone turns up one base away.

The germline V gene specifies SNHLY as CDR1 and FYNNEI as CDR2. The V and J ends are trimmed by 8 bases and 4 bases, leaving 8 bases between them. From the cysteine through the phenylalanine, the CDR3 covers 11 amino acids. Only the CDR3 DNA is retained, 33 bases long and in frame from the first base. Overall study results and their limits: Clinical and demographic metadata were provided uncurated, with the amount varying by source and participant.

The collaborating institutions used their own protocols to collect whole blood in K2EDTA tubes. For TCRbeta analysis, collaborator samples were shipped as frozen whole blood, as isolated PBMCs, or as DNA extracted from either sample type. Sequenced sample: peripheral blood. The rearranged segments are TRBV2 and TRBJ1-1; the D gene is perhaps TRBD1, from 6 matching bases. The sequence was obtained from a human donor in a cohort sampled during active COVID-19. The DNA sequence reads TGTGCCAGCGCAGGGGTCACTGAAGCTTTCTTT. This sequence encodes CASAGVTEAFF.